These 17 T cell receptor beta chains came from one sample sequenced in a study of blood T cell repertoires in COVID-19 (dated by TCRdb to about 2020). The library was generated by the immunoSEQ multiplex PCR assay. TCRdb provides this immuneACCESS table in a form limited to in-frame rearrangements. Some clones are lacking; in checked studies, under half of them reflect an unresolved V gene, and why the rest are absent is not known. In all, the sample holds fewer than 100,000 clones, and 80% to 90% of those were seen once. The ten largest clonotypes hold less than 9.5% of the sample. The sample consisted of peripheral blood. Every receptor here comes from a man in his sixties with acute or convalescent COVID-19.

The J gene is TRBJ1-1, the V gene TRBV5-5; 7 positions match TRBD1. Germline-derived CDR1 and CDR2 are SGHKS and YYEKEE (reference sequence). This CDR3 is 16 amino acids long. J was trimmed by 3 bases and V by 0 bases; bases with no gene match: 8. CDR3 sequence reads: CASSLGGTGADTEAFF. The CDR3 DNA is TGTGCCAGCAGCTTGGGGGGAACAGGGGCGGACACTGAAGCTTTCTTT. Together with reference TRBV5-5 and TRBJ1-1, the CDR3 gives the full variable domain: DAGVTQSPTHLIKTRGQQVTLRCSPISGHKSVSWYQQVLGQGPQFIFQYYEKEERGRGNFPDRFSARQFPNYSSELNVNALLLGDSALYLCASSLGGTGADTEAFFGQGTRLTVV.

V and J are TRBV5-1 and TRBJ2-3, with 11 nucleotides matching TRBD1. V lost 4 bases to trimming and J lost 4 bases; unmatched junction nucleotides: 17. The germline V gene encodes CDR1 SGHRS and CDR2 YFSETQ. This CDR3 region has 19 residues. CDR3 nucleotides: TGCGCCAGCAGCCCGACATGGACAGGGGGCAAAATAGGCTCAGATACGCAGTATTTT. Amino acids: CASSPTWTGGKIGSDTQYF.

The gene calls are TRBV5-1 and TRBJ2-1, with 8 bases fitting TRBD2. The V gene end was trimmed by 0 bases and the J gene end by 8 bases; junction bases not matched to a gene: 7. CDR1 SGHRS and CDR2 YFSETQ come from the germline V gene. The CDR3 is 15 residues long. In DNA form, the CDR3 reads TGCGCCAGCAGCTTGGTCGGGGGGGCCTTGGATGAGCAGTTCTTC. Its protein is CASSLVGGALDEQFF.

This clone has a handful of counts. Other DNA sequences in this sample translate to the same CDR3. CDR3 region: CASSITRNTEAFF. The DNA of the CDR3 is TGTGCCAGTAGTATCACAAGGAACACTGAAGCTTTCTTT. The chain employs TRBV19 and TRBJ1-1, with D unresolved. V was shortened by 3 bases and J by 1 base, with 6 bases between the two germline ends. The germline CDR1 and CDR2 sequences are LNHDA and SQIVND (reference sequence). This CDR3 spans 13 amino acids. The full variable domain, completed using reference TRBV19 and TRBJ1-1, is DGGITQSPKYLFRKEGQNVTLSCEQNLNHDAMYWYRQDPGQGLRLIYYSQIVNDFQKGDIAEGYSVSREKKESFPLTVTSAQKNPTAFYLCASSITRNTEAFFGQGTRLTVV.

V and J are TRBV30 and TRBJ1-5; the match to TRBD1 covers 9 bases. The germline gives CDR1 GTSNPN, CDR2 SVGIG (reference sequence). Trimming took 5 bases from V and 2 from J; bases not matched to a gene: 7. The CDR3 is 15 amino acids. The DNA of the CDR3 is TGTGCCTGGGGAACTAGACAGGGGGGCAATCAGCCCCAGCATTTT. This encodes CAWGTRQGGNQPQHF.

The genes are TRBV6-6 and TRBJ1-3, with 8 nucleotides matching TRBD1. Germline values: CDR1 MNHNY, CDR2 SVGAGI (reference sequence). CDR3 size: 16 residues. The J segment lost 0 bases and the V segment lost 2 bases, leaving 3 bases of the junction unmatched. The CDR3 sequence is CASSYNRGNSGNTIYF. The CDR3 DNA reads TGTGCCAGCAGTTACAACAGGGGGAACTCTGGAAACACCATATATTTT.

J is TRBJ1-1 and V is TRBV11-3; D is ambiguous. CDR3 length: 12 residues. CDR1 is SGHNT, CDR2 YENEEA, per germline. Trimming took 4 bases from V and 3 from J, leaving 6 bases between them. CDR3 in amino acids: CASSSRDTEAFF. As DNA, the CDR3 is TGTGCCAGCAGCTCGAGGGACACTGAAGCTTTCTTT.

The rearrangement uses TRBV6-6 and TRBJ2-4; weak D call: TRBD2 (5 bases). This CDR3 region has 16 residues. Germline-derived CDR1 and CDR2 are MNHNY and SVGAGI (reference sequence). The V end was cut by 5 bases, the J end by 0 bases, with 14 bases between. The CDR3 DNA reads TGTGCCAGCAGTCATCTAGCAAAAGTAGCCAAAAACATTCAGTACTTC. It translates to CASSHLAKVAKNIQYF.

This chain connects TRBV5-1 to TRBJ2-3; D ambiguous. In germline, CDR1 is SGHRS, CDR2 YFSETQ. The germline V and J ends were trimmed by 4 bases and 0 bases, with 9 bases remaining between them. The CDR3 consists of 14 residues. The CDR3 DNA sequence: TGCGCCAGCAGCCTCGGAGACAGCACAGATACGCAGTATTTT. It encodes CASSLGDSTDTQYF. Variable domain in full (rest from reference TRBV5-1 and TRBJ2-3): KAGVTQTPRYLIKTRGQQVTLSCSPISGHRSVSWYQQTPGQGLQFLFEYFSETQRNKGNFPGRFSGRQFSNSRSEMNVSTLELGDSALYLCASSLGDSTDTQYFGPGTRLTVL.

There are a few counts of this clone. V is TRBV11-2 and J is TRBJ2-7, with D possibly matching TRBD2 (6 bases). Germline lookup yields CDR1 SGHAT and CDR2 FQNNGV. This CDR3 spans 14 amino acids. V dropped 5 bases and J dropped 3 bases, with 14 bases sitting between them. CDR3 in DNA: TGTGCCAGCAGCCCCTACGGGGGTCTCTACGAGCAGTACTTC. Protein product: CASSPYGGLYEQYF.

The V gene is TRBV7-9, the J gene TRBJ1-5, with D uncertain. The CDR3 length is 12 residues. Germline V lookup: CDR1 SEHNR, CDR2 FQNEAQ (reference sequence). With 0 bases removed from V and 11 bases from J, the gap between germline ends came to 8 bases. CDR3 in DNA: TGTGCCAGCAGCTTAGCCCGGGAGGCCCAGCATTTT. Translation gives CASSLAREAQHF.

The rearrangement uses TRBV27 and TRBJ1-1; D remains ambiguous. The CDR3 spans 16 residues. Trimming removed 6 bases at V and 1 base at J, with 18 bases between. Germline lookup yields CDR1 MNHEY and CDR2 SMNVEV (reference sequence). The CDR3 protein is CASRKLYIEGNTEAFF. CDR3 in DNA: TGTGCCAGCAGAAAGCTTTACATTGAGGGGAACACTGAAGCTTTCTTT.

V is TRBV5-1 and J is TRBJ2-1; 12 bases match TRBD2. The CDR3 spans 15 residues. Germline lookup yields CDR1 SGHRS and CDR2 YFSETQ. Germline trimming cut 4 bases from V and 6 bases from J; bases unmatched to any gene: 5. CDR3: CASSRGLAGLNEQFF. The DNA of the CDR3 is TGCGCCAGCAGCCGCGGACTAGCGGGACTCAATGAGCAGTTCTTC.

V gene TRBV14 combines with J gene TRBJ1-6, with TRBD1 identical over 11 bases. V lost 3 bases, J lost 9 bases, and 7 bases stayed unmatched. CDR3 length: 16 amino acids. Germline V gives CDR1 SGHDN, CDR2 FVKESK. CDR3 amino acids: CASSQEGQGAVSPLHF. CDR3 nucleotides: TGTGCCAGCAGCCAGGAAGGACAGGGGGCGGTTTCACCCCTCCACTTT. Full variable domain (missing parts from reference TRBV14 and TRBJ1-6): EAGVTQFPSHSVIEKGQTVTLRCDPISGHDNLYWYRRVMGKEIKFLLHFVKESKQDESGMPNNRFLAERTGGTYSTLKVQPAELEDSGVYFCASSQEGQGAVSPLHFGNGTRLTVT.

This clone appeared a few times. This chain uses TRBV6-2 or TRBV6-3 with TRBJ1-1; D gene ambiguous. CDR1 is MNHEY, CDR2 SVGEGT, per germline. The CDR3 covers 13 residues. The V gene lost 5 bases and the J gene lost 3 bases, with 10 bases spanning the gap. This chain's CDR3 is CASSVWQYTEAFF. CDR3 nucleotide sequence: TGTGCCAGCAGTGTGTGGCAATACACTGAAGCTTTCTTT.

The rearrangement uses TRBV11-2 and TRBJ2-5; D remains unclear. V dropped 5 bases and J dropped 7 bases, with 11 bases sitting between them. Germline V gene lookup returns CDR1 SGHAT and CDR2 FQNNGV. This CDR3 comprises 12 residues. The CDR3 protein is CASSQDRWTQYF. The CDR3 DNA follows: TGTGCCAGCAGCCAAGATCGGTGGACCCAGTACTTC.

J is TRBJ1-5 and V is TRBV10-1, with 8 bases identical to TRBD1. Germline assignment: CDR1 WNHNN and CDR2 SYGVQD (reference sequence). V lost 9 bases to trimming and J lost 2 bases; unmatched junction nucleotides: 12. The CDR3 loop spans 16 amino acids. In nucleotides, the CDR3 is TGCGCCAGTCCTCTGACAGGGGCTCTTCGCAATCAGCCCCAGCATTTT. As protein: CASPLTGALRNQPQHF.